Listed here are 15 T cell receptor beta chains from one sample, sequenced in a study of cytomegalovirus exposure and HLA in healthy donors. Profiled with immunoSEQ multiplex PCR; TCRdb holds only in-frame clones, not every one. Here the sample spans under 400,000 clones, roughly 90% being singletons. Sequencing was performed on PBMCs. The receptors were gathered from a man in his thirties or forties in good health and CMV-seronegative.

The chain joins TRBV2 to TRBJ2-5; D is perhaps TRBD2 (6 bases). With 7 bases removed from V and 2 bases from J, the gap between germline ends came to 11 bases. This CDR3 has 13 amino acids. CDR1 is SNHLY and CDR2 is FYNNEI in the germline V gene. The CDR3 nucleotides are TGTGCCAGCATGCCCGGACTACAAGAGACCCAGTACTTC. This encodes CASMPGLQETQYF. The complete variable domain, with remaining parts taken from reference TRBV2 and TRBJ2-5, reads EPEVTQTPSHQVTQMGQEVILRCVPISNHLYFYWYRQILGQKVEFLVSFYNNEISEKSEIFDDQFSVERPDGSNFTLKIRSTKLEDSAMYFCASMPGLQETQYFGPGTRLLVL.

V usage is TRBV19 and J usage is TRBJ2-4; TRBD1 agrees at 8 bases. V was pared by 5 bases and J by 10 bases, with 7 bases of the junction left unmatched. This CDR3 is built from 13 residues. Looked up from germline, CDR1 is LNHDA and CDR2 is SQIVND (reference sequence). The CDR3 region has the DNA TGTGCCAGTAGTGCCGCCGGGACAGGTATTCAGTACTTC. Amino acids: CASSAAGTGIQYF. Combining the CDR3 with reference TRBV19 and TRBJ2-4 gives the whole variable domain DGGITQSPKYLFRKEGQNVTLSCEQNLNHDAMYWYRQDPGQGLRLIYYSQIVNDFQKGDIAEGYSVSREKKESFPLTVTSAQKNPTAFYLCASSAAGTGIQYFGAGTRLSVL.

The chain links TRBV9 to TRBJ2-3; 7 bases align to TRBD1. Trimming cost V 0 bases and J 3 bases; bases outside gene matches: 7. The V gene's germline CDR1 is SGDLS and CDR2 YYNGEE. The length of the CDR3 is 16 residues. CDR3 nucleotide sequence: TGTGCCAGCAGCGTAGGGACAGGCCTGGGAACAGATACGCAGTATTTT. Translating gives CASSVGTGLGTDTQYF. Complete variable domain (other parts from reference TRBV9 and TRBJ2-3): DSGVTQTPKHLITATGQRVTLRCSPRSGDLSVYWYQQSLDQGLQFLIQYYNGEERAKGNILERFSAQQFPDLHSELNLSSLELGDSALYFCASSVGTGLGTDTQYFGPGTRLTVL.

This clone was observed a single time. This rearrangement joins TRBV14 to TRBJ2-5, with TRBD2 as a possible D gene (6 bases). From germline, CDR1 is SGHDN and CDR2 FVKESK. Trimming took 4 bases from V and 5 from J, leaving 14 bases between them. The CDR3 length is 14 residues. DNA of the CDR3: TGTGCCAGCAGCCGGGACTGGGATCGGGAGACCCAGTACTTC. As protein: CASSRDWDRETQYF. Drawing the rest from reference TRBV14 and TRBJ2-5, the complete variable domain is EAGVTQFPSHSVIEKGQTVTLRCDPISGHDNLYWYRRVMGKEIKFLLHFVKESKQDESGMPNNRFLAERTGGTYSTLKVQPAELEDSGVYFCASSRDWDRETQYFGPGTRLLVL.

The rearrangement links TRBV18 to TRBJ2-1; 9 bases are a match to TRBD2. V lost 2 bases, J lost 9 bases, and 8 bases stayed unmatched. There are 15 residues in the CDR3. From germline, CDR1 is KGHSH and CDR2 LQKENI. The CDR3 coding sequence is TGTGCCAGCTCACCAGGGCTAGCGGGGTCGGGTGAGCAGTTCTTC. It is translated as CASSPGLAGSGEQFF.

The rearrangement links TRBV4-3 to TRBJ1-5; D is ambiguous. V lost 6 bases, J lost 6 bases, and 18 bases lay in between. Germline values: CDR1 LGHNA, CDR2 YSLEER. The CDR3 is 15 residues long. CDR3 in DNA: TGCGCCAGCAGGCTCAGAGGGTTTCTGGGTCAGCCCCAGCATTTT. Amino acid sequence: CASRLRGFLGQPQHF.

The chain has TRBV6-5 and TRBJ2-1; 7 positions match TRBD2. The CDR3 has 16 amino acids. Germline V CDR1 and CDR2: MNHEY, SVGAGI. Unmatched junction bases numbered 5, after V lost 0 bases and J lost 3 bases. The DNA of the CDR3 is TGTGCCAGCAGTTACTCGAGTGGGGGGGGCTACAATGAGCAGTTCTTC. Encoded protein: CASSYSSGGGYNEQFF.

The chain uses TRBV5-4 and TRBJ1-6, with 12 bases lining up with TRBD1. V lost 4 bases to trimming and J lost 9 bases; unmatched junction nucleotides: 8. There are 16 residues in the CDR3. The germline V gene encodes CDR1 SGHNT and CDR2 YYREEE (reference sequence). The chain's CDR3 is CASSRDRGLFGSPLHF. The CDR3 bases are TGTGCCAGCAGCCGGGACAGGGGGCTTTTTGGTTCACCCCTCCACTTT.

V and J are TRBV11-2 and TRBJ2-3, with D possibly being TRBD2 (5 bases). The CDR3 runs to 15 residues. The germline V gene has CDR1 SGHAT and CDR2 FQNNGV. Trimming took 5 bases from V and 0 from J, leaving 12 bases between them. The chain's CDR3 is CASSHRGISTDTQYF. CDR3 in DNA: TGTGCCAGCAGCCACCGGGGAATTAGCACAGATACGCAGTATTTT.

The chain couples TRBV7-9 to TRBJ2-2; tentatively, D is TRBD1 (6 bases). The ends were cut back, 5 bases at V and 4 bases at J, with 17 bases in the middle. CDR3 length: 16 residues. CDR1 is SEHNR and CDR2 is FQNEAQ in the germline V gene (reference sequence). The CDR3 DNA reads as TGTGCCAGCAGCCCTAATACAGGGTCCCCCACCGGGGAGCTGTTTTTT. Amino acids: CASSPNTGSPTGELFF.

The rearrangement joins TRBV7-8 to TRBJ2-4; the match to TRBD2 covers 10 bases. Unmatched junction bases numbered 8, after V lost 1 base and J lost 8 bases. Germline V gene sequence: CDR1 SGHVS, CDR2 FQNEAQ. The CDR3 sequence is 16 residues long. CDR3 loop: CASSLVRSGGAYIQYF. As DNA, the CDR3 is TGTGCCAGCAGCTTAGTTAGAAGCGGGGGGGCATACATTCAGTACTTC.

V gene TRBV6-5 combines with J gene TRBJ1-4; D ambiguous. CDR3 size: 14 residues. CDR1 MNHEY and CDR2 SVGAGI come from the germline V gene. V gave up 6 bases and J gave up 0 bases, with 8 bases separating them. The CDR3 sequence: CASRGHATNEKLFF. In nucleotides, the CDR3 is TGTGCCAGCAGGGGCCATGCAACTAATGAAAAACTGTTTTTT.

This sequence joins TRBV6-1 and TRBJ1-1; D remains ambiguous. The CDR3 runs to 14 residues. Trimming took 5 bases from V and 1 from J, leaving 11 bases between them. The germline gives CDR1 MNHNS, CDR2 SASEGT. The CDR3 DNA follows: TGTGCCAGCAGTTGGCCCACCCCGAACACTGAAGCTTTCTTT. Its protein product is CASSWPTPNTEAFF.

The CDR3 here is CASSYYQGQPQHF. CDR3 sequence (DNA): TGTGCCAGCAGTTACTATCAGGGTCAGCCCCAGCATTTT. The genes are TRBV6-5 and TRBJ1-5, with TRBD1 as a possible D gene (5 bases). The CDR3 has 13 amino acids. The germline V and J ends were trimmed by 1 base and 6 bases, with 7 bases remaining between them. Germline V gene lookup returns CDR1 MNHEY and CDR2 SVGAGI.

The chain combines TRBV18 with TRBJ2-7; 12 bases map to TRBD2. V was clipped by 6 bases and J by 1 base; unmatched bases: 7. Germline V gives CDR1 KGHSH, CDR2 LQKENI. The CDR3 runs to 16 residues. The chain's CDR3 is CASSRETSGGSYEQYF. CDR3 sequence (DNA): TGTGCCAGCTCCCGGGAGACTAGCGGGGGTTCCTACGAGCAGTACTTC.